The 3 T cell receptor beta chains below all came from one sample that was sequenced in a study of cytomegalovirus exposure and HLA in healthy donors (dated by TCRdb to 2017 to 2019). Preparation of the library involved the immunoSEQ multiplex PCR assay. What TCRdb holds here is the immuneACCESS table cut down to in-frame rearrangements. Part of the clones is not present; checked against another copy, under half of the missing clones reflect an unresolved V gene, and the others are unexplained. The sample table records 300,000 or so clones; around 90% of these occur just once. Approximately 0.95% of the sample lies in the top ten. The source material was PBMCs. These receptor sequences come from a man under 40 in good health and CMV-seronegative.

The CDR3 DNA reads TGTGCCAGCAGTTTGGCCCTTTACAATGAGCAGTTCTTC. Its protein is CASSLALYNEQFF. V is TRBV11-3 and J is TRBJ2-1; D is unclear. Germline V gene lookup returns CDR1 SGHNT and CDR2 YENEEA. V shed 6 bases and J shed 4 bases, with 10 bases lying between them. The CDR3 has 13 amino acids.

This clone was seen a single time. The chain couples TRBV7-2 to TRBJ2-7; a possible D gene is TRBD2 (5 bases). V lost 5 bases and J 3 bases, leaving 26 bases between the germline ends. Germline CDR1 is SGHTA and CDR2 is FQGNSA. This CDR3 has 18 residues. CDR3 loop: CASSPVGSGVVLLYEQYF. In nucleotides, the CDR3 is TGTGCCAGCAGCCCCGTAGGGTCCGGGGTCGTTTTACTCTACGAGCAGTACTTC.

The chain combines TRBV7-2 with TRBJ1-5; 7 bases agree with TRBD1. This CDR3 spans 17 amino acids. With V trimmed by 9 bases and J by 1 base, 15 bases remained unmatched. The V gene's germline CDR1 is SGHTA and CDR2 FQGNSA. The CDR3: CARSVGFGTASNQPQHF. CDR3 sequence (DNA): TGTGCCAGAAGTGTGGGATTTGGGACAGCGAGCAATCAGCCCCAGCATTTT.